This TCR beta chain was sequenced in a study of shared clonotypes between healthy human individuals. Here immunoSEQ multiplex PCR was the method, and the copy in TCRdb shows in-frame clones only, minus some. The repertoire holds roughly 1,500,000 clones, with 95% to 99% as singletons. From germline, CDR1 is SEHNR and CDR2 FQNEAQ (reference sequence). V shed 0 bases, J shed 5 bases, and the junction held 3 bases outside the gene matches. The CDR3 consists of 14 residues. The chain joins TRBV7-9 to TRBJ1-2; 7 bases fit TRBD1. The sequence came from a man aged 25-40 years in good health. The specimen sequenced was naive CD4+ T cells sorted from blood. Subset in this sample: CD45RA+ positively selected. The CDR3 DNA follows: TGTGCCAGCAGCTTAGCGGGACAGAAATATGGCTACACCTTC. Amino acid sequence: CASSLAGQKYGYTF.